This TCR beta chain appears in the sequencing data of a study of OX40 agonist ivuxolimab in advanced cancers. Looked up from germline, CDR1 is MNHNY and CDR2 is SVGAGI (reference sequence). Trimming shortened V by 4 bases and J by 6 bases, and 17 bases separated the two germline ends. The CDR3 is 15 residues long. The method was immunoSEQ multiplex PCR; TCRdb's version includes in-frame clones alone and lacks a portion of them. Among 37,000 or so clones, around four fifths were seen once, and the ten largest hold approximately 35%. The rearrangement uses TRBV6-6 and TRBJ2-3; D uncertain. The receptor's source is an adult with an advanced solid tumor such as melanoma, head and neck, liver or kidney cancer. The specimen was CD4+ or CD8+ T cells sorted from blood, collected in a trial of the OX40 agonist ivuxolimab. The CDR3 DNA is TGTGCCAGCAGTTCCGCCCACACCATCCCGGATACGCAGTATTTT. Amino acids: CASSSAHTIPDTQYF.